The clone carrying this T cell receptor (beta chain) was detected ten times or more. Stable hyperthyroid donors showed no ophthalmopathy during 18 months follow-up. Out of around 9.7 ml of fresh peripheral blood, PBMCs were obtained. The CDR3 is 13 amino acids. V dropped 0 bases and J dropped 7; count of bases not matched to a gene: 1. Germline loops: CDR1 SGHRS, CDR2 YFSETQ. The data derive from a study of Graves' ophthalmopathy and Graves' hyperthyroidism. RNA transcripts served as template for amplifying TCR beta CDR3 sequences. Investigators did first-round RT-PCR with HTBI primers, then second-round multiplex PCR. TCRdb recomputed calls from the multiplex PCR reads with MiXCR, one row per CDR3 protein. Among 400,000 or so distinct CDR3 sequences listed, roughly a sixth were seen once.

The sequencing input was peripheral blood. The rearrangement links TRBV5-1 to TRBJ1-1, with 9 bases matching TRBD1. The sequence came from an adult woman with stable Graves' hyperthyroidism. This CDR3 reads CASSLGQGDEAFF. In DNA form, the CDR3 reads TGCGCCAGCAGCTTGGGACAGGGGGATGAAGCTTTCTTT.